The clone carrying this TCR beta chain was detected only a few times. The data were obtained in a study of T cell repertoires in cytomegalovirus infection. Turning to the study itself: In public TCR beta signatures, there were indications of both CMV infection and matching HLA type.

This CDR3 contains 13 residues. Germline V gives CDR1 MNHEY, CDR2 SVGEGT. V lost 0 bases to trimming and J lost 7 bases, with 7 bases between them. TCRdb fed the reads into MiXCR, producing one record per CDR3 protein. Of more than 650,000 distinct CDR3 sequences detected, under 40% appear once; the ten largest clones hold 2.5% to 3.5%. The rearrangement joins TRBV6-2 or TRBV6-3 to TRBJ1-5, with no clear D. The sequenced sample was PBMCs. This receptor was identified in a human donor in good health (CMV status not recorded). Some clones in this sample may be carry-over from other donors' samples. The CDR3 DNA sequence: TGTGCCAGCAGTTACTCGAAAGGGCAGCCCCAGCATTTT. It codes for CASSYSKGQPQHF.